A selection of T cell receptor beta chains follows, all from one sample in a study of T cell responses to AZD1222 COVID-19 vaccine. Generated by immunoSEQ multiplex PCR, the TCRdb table keeps only in-frame clones and is missing some. The data contain about 110,000 clones, roughly 86% of them singletons. This specimen was peripheral blood, taken on day 0 of AZD1222 vaccination. The receptor set was obtained from an adult in good health. The CDR3 runs from the conserved cysteine through the conserved F or W. A D gene is named only where the DNA matches it firmly. Size tells how often a clone was seen (once, few, many) or the class of an expanded clone, and some rows leave it out.

clone size: -; D gene: -; V gene: TRBV6-1; J gene: TRBJ2-7; CDR3 protein: CASSSPVGTYEQYF; CDR3 DNA: TGTGCCAGCAGTTCCCCGGTTGGGACGTACGAGCAGTACTTC
clone size: -; D gene: TRBD1; V gene: TRBV6-2/TRBV6-3; J gene: TRBJ1-5; CDR3 protein: CASSPGGWNQPQHF; CDR3 DNA: TGTGCCAGCAGCCCAGGGGGTTGGAATCAGCCCCAGCATTTT
clone size: -; D gene: -; V gene: TRBV3-1/TRBV3-2; J gene: TRBJ2-5; CDR3 protein: CASSQALALQETQYF; CDR3 DNA: TGTGCCAGCAGCCAAGCCCTAGCGCTCCAAGAGACCCAGTACTTC
clone size: -; D gene: -; V gene: TRBV18; J gene: TRBJ2-7; CDR3 protein: CASSLTTGQGAPEQYF; CDR3 DNA: TGTGCCAGCTCCCTAACCACAGGCCAGGGAGCCCCCGAGCAGTACTTC
clone size: once; D gene: -; V gene: TRBV9; J gene: TRBJ1-1; CDR3 protein: CASSVKVLSEAFF; CDR3 DNA: TGTGCCAGCAGCGTAAAAGTCCTCTCTGAAGCTTTCTTT
clone size: -; D gene: TRBD1; V gene: TRBV20-1; J gene: TRBJ1-2; CDR3 protein: CSASNPTGGRYGYTF; CDR3 DNA: TGCAGTGCTAGTAACCCCACAGGGGGGAGGTATGGCTACACCTTC
clone size: -; D gene: -; V gene: TRBV6-1; J gene: TRBJ1-1; CDR3 protein: CASSELSNTEAFF; CDR3 DNA: TGTGCCAGCAGTGAACTATCCAACACTGAAGCTTTCTTT
clone size: -; D gene: -; V gene: TRBV3-1/TRBV3-2; J gene: TRBJ2-1; CDR3 protein: CASSQSLGSSYNEQFF; CDR3 DNA: TGTGCCAGCAGCCAATCGCTAGGGAGCTCCTACAATGAGCAGTTCTTC
clone size: -; D gene: TRBD1; V gene: TRBV5-4; J gene: TRBJ1-2; CDR3 protein: CASSLVHRQGGYGYTF; CDR3 DNA: TGTGCCAGCAGCTTGGTTCATAGACAGGGCGGCTATGGCTACACCTTC
clone size: -; D gene: -; V gene: TRBV29-1; J gene: TRBJ1-1; CDR3 protein: CSVKDSMNTEAFF; CDR3 DNA: TGCAGCGTTAAAGACAGCATGAACACTGAAGCTTTCTTT
clone size: once; D gene: TRBD2; V gene: TRBV10-1; J gene: TRBJ2-1; CDR3 protein: CASSGPGSGRGNEQFF; CDR3 DNA: TGCGCCAGCAGTGGGCCAGGTAGCGGGAGAGGCAATGAGCAGTTCTTC
clone size: -; D gene: TRBD1; V gene: TRBV10-3; J gene: TRBJ2-7; CDR3 protein: CAISDAGTVSSYEQYF; CDR3 DNA: TGTGCCATCAGTGATGCCGGGACAGTAAGTTCCTACGAGCAGTACTTC
clone size: -; D gene: -; V gene: TRBV21-1; J gene: TRBJ2-6; CDR3 protein: CASSKRRGSGANVLTF; CDR3 DNA: TGTGCCAGCAGCAAAAGACGGGGCTCTGGGGCCAACGTCCTGACTTTC
clone size: once; D gene: -; V gene: TRBV7-9; J gene: TRBJ1-2; CDR3 protein: CASSPVGGANYGYTF; CDR3 DNA: TGTGCCAGCAGCCCCGTGGGAGGGGCTAACTATGGCTACACCTTC
clone size: -; D gene: TRBD2; V gene: TRBV29-1; J gene: TRBJ2-2; CDR3 protein: CSVGLAGELFF; CDR3 DNA: TGCAGCGTTGGACTAGCGGGGGAGCTGTTTTTT
clone size: -; D gene: -; V gene: TRBV28; J gene: TRBJ1-2; CDR3 protein: CASSLAGNYGYTF; CDR3 DNA: TGTGCCAGCAGCCTTGCAGGGAACTATGGCTACACCTTC
clone size: -; D gene: -; V gene: TRBV3-1/TRBV3-2; J gene: TRBJ2-1; CDR3 protein: CASSKQGWDEQFF; CDR3 DNA: TGTGCCAGCAGCAAACAGGGTTGGGATGAGCAGTTCTTC
clone size: -; D gene: TRBD1; V gene: TRBV29-1; J gene: TRBJ1-2; CDR3 protein: CSVEVTAGGSGYTF; CDR3 DNA: TGCAGCGTTGAAGTGACGGCAGGGGGATCTGGCTACACCTTC
clone size: -; D gene: TRBD2; V gene: TRBV19; J gene: TRBJ2-1; CDR3 protein: CAAGGQVNEQFF; CDR3 DNA: TGTGCCGCGGGGGGACAAGTCAATGAGCAGTTCTTC
clone size: -; D gene: TRBD1; V gene: TRBV3-1/TRBV3-2; J gene: TRBJ1-2; CDR3 protein: CASSPQTGGAGYGYTF; CDR3 DNA: TGTGCCAGCAGCCCGCAAACAGGGGGCGCGGGCTATGGCTACACCTTC
clone size: -; D gene: TRBD1; V gene: TRBV28; J gene: TRBJ2-2; CDR3 protein: CASSTPGTGDTGELFF; CDR3 DNA: TGTGCCAGCAGTACACCCGGGACAGGGGACACCGGGGAGCTGTTTTTT
clone size: -; D gene: -; V gene: TRBV18; J gene: TRBJ2-7; CDR3 protein: CASSPFAPEQYF; CDR3 DNA: TGTGCCAGCTCACCCTTTGCCCCCGAGCAGTACTTC
clone size: -; D gene: -; V gene: TRBV5-4; J gene: TRBJ2-1; CDR3 protein: CASSTSWGYNEQFF; CDR3 DNA: TGTGCCAGCAGCACCTCATGGGGGTACAATGAGCAGTTCTTC
clone size: once; D gene: -; V gene: TRBV6-5; J gene: TRBJ1-3; CDR3 protein: CASKEGLGSGNTIYF; CDR3 DNA: TGTGCCAGCAAGGAGGGACTAGGCTCTGGAAACACCATATATTTT
clone size: -; D gene: -; V gene: TRBV10-2; J gene: TRBJ1-5; CDR3 protein: CASSEQGSNQPQHF; CDR3 DNA: TGCGCCAGCAGTGAGCAGGGGAGCAATCAGCCCCAGCATTTT
clone size: -; D gene: -; V gene: TRBV6-2/TRBV6-3; J gene: TRBJ2-7; CDR3 protein: CASSRQSDRGRIYEQYF; CDR3 DNA: TGTGCCAGCAGCCGACAATCGGATCGGGGGCGCATCTACGAGCAGTACTTC
clone size: -; D gene: -; V gene: TRBV15; J gene: TRBJ1-1; CDR3 protein: CATSRDSTPNTEAFF; CDR3 DNA: TGTGCCACCAGCAGAGATAGCACACCCAACACTGAAGCTTTCTTT
clone size: -; D gene: -; V gene: TRBV6-5; J gene: TRBJ2-1; CDR3 protein: CASSYKGRGLYNEQFF; CDR3 DNA: TGTGCCAGCAGTTACAAGGGGAGGGGGCTTTACAATGAGCAGTTCTTC
clone size: -; D gene: -; V gene: TRBV28; J gene: TRBJ2-5; CDR3 protein: CASSSGVSETQYF; CDR3 DNA: TGTGCCAGCAGTTCGGGAGTTAGCGAGACCCAGTACTTC
clone size: -; D gene: TRBD1; V gene: TRBV5-4; J gene: TRBJ1-3; CDR3 protein: CASRSGTDSGNTIYF; CDR3 DNA: TGTGCCAGCAGGTCCGGGACAGACTCTGGAAACACCATATATTTT
clone size: -; D gene: -; V gene: TRBV2; J gene: TRBJ1-6; CDR3 protein: CASSGGGAEGSPLHF; CDR3 DNA: TGTGCCAGCAGCGGAGGGGGGGCCGAAGGTTCACCCCTCCACTTT
clone size: -; D gene: -; V gene: TRBV7-9; J gene: TRBJ1-1; CDR3 protein: CASSPLDGNTEAFF; CDR3 DNA: TGTGCCAGCAGCCCCCTGGACGGGAACACTGAAGCTTTCTTT
clone size: -; D gene: TRBD2; V gene: TRBV9; J gene: TRBJ2-1; CDR3 protein: CASRGLAGVSEQFF; CDR3 DNA: TGTGCCAGCAGAGGACTAGCGGGAGTGAGTGAGCAGTTCTTC
clone size: once; D gene: -; V gene: TRBV27; J gene: TRBJ1-6; CDR3 protein: CASSSERFNSPLHF; CDR3 DNA: TGTGCCAGCAGTTCGGAACGGTTCAATTCACCCCTCCACTTT
clone size: -; D gene: TRBD2; V gene: TRBV5-1; J gene: TRBJ2-1; CDR3 protein: CASSLGTSGDFSYNEQFF; CDR3 DNA: TGCGCCAGCAGCTTGGGGACTAGCGGGGATTTCTCCTACAATGAGCAGTTCTTC
clone size: -; D gene: -; V gene: TRBV5-1; J gene: TRBJ1-2; CDR3 protein: CASAEIPGSGYTF; CDR3 DNA: TGCGCCAGCGCGGAGATCCCCGGGAGTGGCTACACCTTC
clone size: few; D gene: TRBD1; V gene: TRBV5-8; J gene: TRBJ1-1; CDR3 protein: CASSLAGGNEAFF; CDR3 DNA: TGTGCCAGCAGCTTGGCAGGGGGAAATGAAGCTTTCTTT
clone size: once; D gene: TRBD2; V gene: TRBV19; J gene: TRBJ2-2; CDR3 protein: CASSRGLAGGELFF; CDR3 DNA: TGTGCCAGTAGTCGGGGACTAGCGGGCGGGGAGCTGTTTTTT
clone size: -; D gene: -; V gene: TRBV15; J gene: TRBJ1-1; CDR3 protein: CATSSAGVMNTEAFF; CDR3 DNA: TGTGCCACCAGCAGTGCCGGCGTCATGAACACTGAAGCTTTCTTT
clone size: few; D gene: -; V gene: TRBV25-1; J gene: TRBJ1-6; CDR3 protein: CASSADSFSPLHF; CDR3 DNA: TGTGCCAGCAGTGCGGACAGTTTTTCACCCCTCCACTTT
clone size: -; D gene: -; V gene: TRBV5-4; J gene: TRBJ1-5; CDR3 protein: CASSGGPSGNQPQHF; CDR3 DNA: TGTGCCAGCAGCGGGGGACCGTCGGGCAATCAGCCCCAGCATTTT
clone size: -; D gene: -; V gene: TRBV6-5; J gene: TRBJ1-1; CDR3 protein: CASSYAGTGNTEAFF; CDR3 DNA: TGTGCCAGCAGTTATGCCGGGACGGGGAACACTGAAGCTTTCTTT
clone size: -; D gene: -; V gene: TRBV10-3; J gene: TRBJ1-3; CDR3 protein: CAIKSGDGGNTIYF; CDR3 DNA: TGTGCCATCAAATCGGGGGACGGTGGAAACACCATATATTTT
clone size: few; D gene: -; V gene: TRBV4-1; J gene: TRBJ1-1; CDR3 protein: CASRKGLGAEAFF; CDR3 DNA: TGCGCCAGCAGGAAGGGGTTAGGGGCTGAAGCTTTCTTT
clone size: -; D gene: -; V gene: TRBV13; J gene: TRBJ2-1; CDR3 protein: CASSLRESSYNEQFF; CDR3 DNA: TGTGCCAGCAGCTTGAGGGAGAGCTCCTACAATGAGCAGTTCTTC
clone size: -; D gene: -; V gene: TRBV6-6; J gene: TRBJ1-1; CDR3 protein: CASSYWRILNTEAFF; CDR3 DNA: TGTGCCAGCAGTTATTGGCGGATTTTGAACACTGAAGCTTTCTTT
clone size: -; D gene: TRBD2; V gene: TRBV19; J gene: TRBJ2-5; CDR3 protein: CASSIGSGGPRGQETQYF; CDR3 DNA: TGTGCCAGTAGTATTGGTAGCGGGGGGCCCCGGGGGCAAGAGACCCAGTACTTC
clone size: -; D gene: -; V gene: TRBV4-1; J gene: TRBJ1-5; CDR3 protein: CASSQERFSGFSNQPQHF; CDR3 DNA: TGCGCCAGCAGCCAAGAGCGCTTTTCAGGGTTTAGCAATCAGCCCCAGCATTTT
clone size: once; D gene: TRBD1; V gene: TRBV6-5; J gene: TRBJ1-1; CDR3 protein: CASSFTGGQNTEAFF; CDR3 DNA: TGTGCCAGCAGTTTTACAGGGGGCCAGAACACTGAAGCTTTCTTT
clone size: -; D gene: -; V gene: TRBV28; J gene: TRBJ1-4; CDR3 protein: CASTPGGGPSKKLFF; CDR3 DNA: TGTGCCAGCACCCCCGGGGGGGGACCTTCGAAAAAACTGTTTTTT
clone size: -; D gene: TRBD2; V gene: TRBV30; J gene: TRBJ2-7; CDR3 protein: CAWTRGGRAYEQYF; CDR3 DNA: TGTGCCTGGACGCGGGGGGGCCGGGCCTACGAGCAGTACTTC
clone size: -; D gene: -; V gene: TRBV19; J gene: TRBJ1-2; CDR3 protein: CASYRTNYGYTF; CDR3 DNA: TGTGCCAGTTACAGGACTAACTATGGCTACACCTTC
clone size: -; D gene: -; V gene: TRBV7-9; J gene: TRBJ1-1; CDR3 protein: CASTLGEGTAEAFF; CDR3 DNA: TGTGCCAGCACCCTCGGGGAGGGTACAGCTGAAGCTTTCTTT